A single T cell receptor (beta chain) is shown here with its context. The record originates from a study of prognosis after radiotherapy for stage I lung cancer. Multiplex PCR, run in two rounds, amplified TCR beta CDR3 from genomic DNA. Primers (each specific to one TRBV or TRBJ gene) were used in first-round PCR. TCRdb ran MiXCR on the multiplex PCR reads and lists one entry per CDR3 protein. This sample has approximately 22,000 distinct CDR3 sequences; 35% to 45% occur once, and the top ten carry 30% to 35%. The trim removed 8 bases at V and 10 bases at J, leaving 5 bases unmatched. Germline CDR1 reads MDHEN; CDR2 reads SYDVKM. The CDR3 consists of 12 residues.

The rearrangement joins TRBV28 to TRBJ1-6; 7 nucleotides match TRBD1. The sample consisted of PBMCs, taken before or after stereotactic body radiation therapy (not recorded which). This receptor was obtained from a donor at least 50 years old with non-small cell lung cancer. Here the CDR3 DNA reads TGTGCCAGCGGGAAACAGGGGTCACCCCTCCACTTT. Translating gives CASGKQGSPLHF.